These 26 T cell receptor beta chains originate from one sample sequenced in a study of cytomegalovirus exposure and HLA in healthy donors. Amplification used 60 Vbeta primers and 13 Jbeta primers. TCRdb's table, derived via immunoSEQ multiplex PCR, lists solely in-frame clones and lacks some. Counted here are 200,000 or so clones, 65% to 85% occurring once; the ten biggest clones make up more than 0.6%. Sequenced input: PBMCs. These receptors originate from a boy aged 2 to 9 in good health and CMV-seronegative.

The rearrangement joins TRBV29-1 to TRBJ1-1; no clear D gene. V was shortened by 6 bases and J by 5 bases, with 16 bases between the two germline ends. The CDR3 sequence is 13 residues long. Germline loops: CDR1 SQVTM, CDR2 ANQGSEA. The CDR3 bases are TGCAGCGTCGGACTGGGGAGGATGACTGAAGCTTTCTTT. Its protein is CSVGLGRMTEAFF.

This rearrangement joins TRBV5-1 to TRBJ2-3; TRBD1 matches at 8 bases. The CDR3 spans 16 residues. In germline, CDR1 is SGHRS, CDR2 YFSETQ. With V trimmed by 2 bases and J by 2 bases, 7 bases remained unmatched. Written as DNA, the CDR3 is TGCGCCAGCAGCTTTGGGACAGGCCCAGCCACAGATACGCAGTATTTT. Translation: CASSFGTGPATDTQYF.

The chain has TRBV7-9 and TRBJ2-5; 10 positions match TRBD2. The V segment lost 2 bases and the J segment 5 bases; nucleotides outside the gene matches: 5. The CDR3 sequence is 15 residues long. The germline V gene has CDR1 SEHNR and CDR2 FQNEAQ (reference sequence). Here the CDR3 DNA reads TGTGCCAGCAGCTTACCTAGCGGGGGTAGGGAGACCCAGTACTTC. This sequence encodes CASSLPSGGRETQYF.

This clone was seen once. CDR3 DNA sequence: TGTGCCAGCAGCCTCACCGGGACTAGCTACAATGAGCAGTTCTTC. It codes for CASSLTGTSYNEQFF. The chain is built from TRBV9 and TRBJ2-1; 8 nucleotides match TRBD2. Per germline, CDR1 SGDLS and CDR2 YYNGEE. This CDR3 comprises 15 residues. Trimming took 4 bases from V and 3 from J; bases not matched to a gene: 6.

V is TRBV18 and J is TRBJ1-1; the D gene is possibly TRBD1 (6 bases). CDR3 size: 15 residues. From germline, CDR1 is KGHSH and CDR2 LQKENI. Trimming removed 0 bases at V and 4 bases at J, with 12 bases between. The CDR3 here is CASSPPLGRGTEAFF. The DNA for the CDR3 is TGTGCCAGCTCACCACCTTTAGGCAGGGGCACTGAAGCTTTCTTT.

The chain has TRBV27 and TRBJ1-1, with D perhaps matching TRBD1 (6 bases). CDR3 length: 16 amino acids. Trimming left V 5 bases short and J 2 bases short, with 18 bases between. Germline V gene data show CDR1 as MNHEY and CDR2 as SMNVEV (reference sequence). The CDR3 region has the DNA TGTGCCAGCAGTCCCCGGTTCACGGGGGGCAACACTGAAGCTTTCTTT. This encodes CASSPRFTGGNTEAFF.

The chain carries TRBV30 and TRBJ2-5; 11 bases fit TRBD2. The CDR3 runs 18 residues. Per the germline V gene, CDR1 is GTSNPN and CDR2 is SVGIG (reference sequence). With V trimmed by 0 bases and J by 4 bases, 13 bases remained unmatched. In DNA form, the CDR3 reads TGTGCCTGGAGTGTAGAACTAGCGGGAGCCGTAGACGGAGAGACCCAGTACTTC. As protein: CAWSVELAGAVDGETQYF.

This clone appeared once. The chain combines TRBV2 with TRBJ2-3; weak D call: TRBD1 (6 bases). The CDR3 is 15 residues long. CDR1 SNHLY and CDR2 FYNNEI come from the germline V gene. Trimming stripped 2 bases from V and 0 bases from J, with 9 bases between. Here the CDR3 reads CASSETQGSTDTQYF. CDR3 coding DNA: TGTGCCAGCAGTGAAACCCAGGGGAGCACAGATACGCAGTATTTT.

This chain joins TRBV6-1 and TRBJ2-3; 9 bases are a match to TRBD2. V was clipped by 7 bases and J by 4 bases; unmatched bases: 3. Germline CDR1 is MNHNS and CDR2 is SASEGT. This CDR3 spans 13 amino acids. The CDR3 nucleotides are TGTGCCAGCACTAGCGGGGCCCCAGATACGCAGTATTTT. Amino acid sequence: CASTSGAPDTQYF.

The CDR3 region is CASSLAPGTASYEQYF. In nucleotides, the CDR3 is TGTGCCAGCAGCTTGGCGCCCGGGACAGCCTCCTACGAGCAGTACTTC. The chain carries TRBV5-6 and TRBJ2-7, with 7 bases fitting TRBD1. The V segment lost 0 bases and the J segment 0 bases; nucleotides outside the gene matches: 6. This CDR3 spans 16 amino acids. Germline values: CDR1 SGHDT, CDR2 YYEEEE.

A single count supports this clone. The chain joins TRBV19 to TRBJ2-1; D not resolved. The V end lost 5 bases, the J end lost 6 bases, and 5 bases lay between the germline ends. Germline assignment: CDR1 LNHDA and CDR2 SQIVND (reference sequence). The CDR3 spans 11 residues. CDR3 bases: TGTGCCAGTAGTGAGTCCAATGAGCAGTTCTTC. Translated, it gives CASSESNEQFF.

V is TRBV29-1 and J is TRBJ1-2; D may be TRBD1 (6 bases). This CDR3 has 15 residues. The germline V gene has CDR1 SQVTM and CDR2 ANQGSEA. The V end was cut by 7 bases, the J end by 5 bases, with 23 bases between. CDR3 sequence reads: CSALYPGEGYYGYTF. DNA for the CDR3: TGCAGCGCACTATACCCAGGGGAGGGATATTATGGCTACACCTTC. Supplemented by reference TRBV29-1 and TRBJ1-2, the full variable domain reads SAVISQKPSRDICQRGTSLTIQCQVDSQVTMMFWYRQQPGQSLTLIATANQGSEATYESGFVIDKFPISRPNLTFSTLTVSNMSPEDSSIYLCSALYPGEGYYGYTFGSGTRLTVV.

This clone came up once. This chain joins TRBV11-3 and TRBJ2-1; 7 positions match TRBD2. V shed 5 bases, J shed 3 bases, and the junction held 16 bases outside the gene matches. In germline, CDR1 is SGHNT, CDR2 YENEEA. The CDR3 contains 18 residues. The CDR3: CASSPRSVLAGDYNEQFF. The CDR3 DNA reads TGTGCCAGCAGCCCTCGGAGCGTCTTGGCGGGAGACTACAATGAGCAGTTCTTC.

J is TRBJ2-3 and V is TRBV19, with TRBD2 matching 9 bases. Looked up from germline, CDR1 is LNHDA and CDR2 is SQIVND (reference sequence). The trim removed 7 bases at V and 2 bases at J, leaving 7 bases unmatched. The CDR3 is 15 amino acids. The CDR3 bases are TGTGCCAGTAAGAGGGCTAGCGGGGCCACAGATACGCAGTATTTT. This translates into CASKRASGATDTQYF.

This chain's CDR3 is CASSSGLAGEKSYEQYF. CDR3 nucleotides: TGTGCCAGCAGCTCCGGACTAGCGGGAGAGAAATCCTACGAGCAGTACTTC. The chain recombines TRBV7-6 with TRBJ2-7; 13 bases fit TRBD2. The germline CDR1 and CDR2 sequences are SGHVS and FNYEAQ. The V gene end was trimmed by 4 bases and the J gene end by 1 base; junction bases not matched to a gene: 7. The CDR3 is made up of 17 amino acids.

The V and J genes are TRBV2 and TRBJ1-6, with D tentatively TRBD1 (6 bases). Trimming pared 6 bases from V and 0 bases from J, leaving 12 bases between. The CDR3 extends over 16 amino acids. Germline loops: CDR1 SNHLY, CDR2 FYNNEI. The CDR3 DNA is TGTGCCAGCAGCGCAGACAGGAGCTCCTATAATTCACCCCTCCACTTT. This encodes CASSADRSSYNSPLHF.

V and J are TRBV5-1 and TRBJ1-4; D remains unclear. CDR3 length: 14 residues. Trimming took off 0 bases at V and 8 bases at J, with 11 bases between the two ends. The germline V gene has CDR1 SGHRS and CDR2 YFSETQ. The CDR3 nucleotides are TGCGCCAGCAGCTTGGATGAGGGAAGGGAAAAACTGTTTTTT. It encodes CASSLDEGREKLFF.

The sample holds a few counts of this clone. The CDR3 nucleotides read TGTGCCAGCAGCTTGGGGACACAAGAGCCCCAGCATTTT. It codes for CASSLGTQEPQHF. The chain employs TRBV5-6 and TRBJ1-5; tentatively, D is TRBD1 (5 bases). The CDR3 length is 13 residues. The germline V and J ends were trimmed by 0 bases and 8 bases, with 9 bases remaining between them. CDR1 and CDR2 from the germline V gene are SGHDT and YYEEEE.

The chain recombines TRBV6-5 with TRBJ2-5; TRBD1 aligns across 8 bases. V lost 2 bases to trimming and J lost 5 bases; unmatched junction nucleotides: 7. Germline loops: CDR1 MNHEY, CDR2 SVGAGI. CDR3 length: 15 amino acids. The CDR3 nucleotides are TGTGCCAGCAGTTACGCGGACAGGGCGGGGGAGACCCAGTACTTC. Amino acids: CASSYADRAGETQYF.

V and J are TRBV5-1 and TRBJ2-5, with 8 bases that match TRBD2. CDR3 length: 15 amino acids. Trimming at V came to 4 bases and at J to 0 bases, leaving 5 bases not matched to a gene. CDR1 SGHRS and CDR2 YFSETQ come from the germline V gene. CDR3 DNA sequence: TGCGCCAGCAGCCCTACGACTAGCGACCAAGAGACCCAGTACTTC. This translates into CASSPTTSDQETQYF.

The V gene is TRBV2, the J gene TRBJ1-1; 11 bases map to TRBD1. This CDR3 comprises 13 residues. V gave up 5 bases and J gave up 8 bases; unmatched junction bases: 4. CDR1 SNHLY and CDR2 FYNNEI come from the germline V gene. CDR3 nucleotides: TGTGCCAGCAGTCTGGGGACAGGGGGGGAAGCTTTCTTT. This translates into CASSLGTGGEAFF.

The rearrangement uses TRBV5-1 and TRBJ2-7, with TRBD2 matching 8 bases. Looked up from germline, CDR1 is SGHRS and CDR2 is YFSETQ. V was pared by 0 bases and J by 5 bases, with 7 bases of the junction left unmatched. The CDR3 loop spans 15 amino acids. CDR3 bases: TGCGCCAGCAGCTTGGTGCTGAGCGGGGGAAACGAGCAGTACTTC. As protein: CASSLVLSGGNEQYF.

The chain couples TRBV19 to TRBJ2-7, with D possibly being TRBD2 (5 bases). The CDR3 extends over 13 amino acids. V was clipped by 6 bases and J by 0 bases, with 9 bases between them. The V gene's germline CDR1 is LNHDA and CDR2 SQIVND (reference sequence). The CDR3 coding sequence is TGTGCCAGTAGAGGGAGAGCCTCCTACGAGCAGTACTTC. Translation gives CASRGRASYEQYF. The entire variable domain, with the rest obtained from reference TRBV19 and TRBJ2-7, is as follows: DGGITQSPKYLFRKEGQNVTLSCEQNLNHDAMYWYRQDPGQGLRLIYYSQIVNDFQKGDIAEGYSVSREKKESFPLTVTSAQKNPTAFYLCASRGRASYEQYFGPGTRLTVT.

The chain employs TRBV9 and TRBJ2-7, with 7 bases fitting TRBD1. CDR3 size: 15 residues. Germline V gene sequence: CDR1 SGDLS, CDR2 YYNGEE. The ends lost 0 bases at V and 3 bases at J; junction bases unmatched: 6. CDR3 nucleotide sequence: TGTGCCAGCAGCGTAGCCCCGACAGGGAACTACGAGCAGTACTTC. Protein: CASSVAPTGNYEQYF. Full variable domain (missing parts from reference TRBV9 and TRBJ2-7): DSGVTQTPKHLITATGQRVTLRCSPRSGDLSVYWYQQSLDQGLQFLIQYYNGEERAKGNILERFSAQQFPDLHSELNLSSLELGDSALYFCASSVAPTGNYEQYFGPGTRLTVT.

The gene calls are TRBV7-2 and TRBJ2-7; D not resolved. Germline CDR1 is SGHTA and CDR2 is FQGNSA. This CDR3 is 12 amino acids long. V was shortened by 3 bases and J by 4 bases, with 7 bases between the two germline ends. The DNA of the CDR3 is TGTGCCAGCAGCTTCCGGCGGTACGAGCAGTACTTC. Protein sequence: CASSFRRYEQYF.

This clone has a single count. The V call is TRBV6-5, the J call TRBJ1-5, with a weak D call TRBD1 (6 bases). The CDR3 runs to 14 residues. Germline values: CDR1 MNHEY, CDR2 SVGAGI. V lost 8 bases and J lost 3, with 14 bases in between. The CDR3 sequence: CASRGGGDNQPQHF. CDR3 coding DNA: TGTGCCAGCCGGGGCGGGGGCGACAATCAGCCCCAGCATTTT.